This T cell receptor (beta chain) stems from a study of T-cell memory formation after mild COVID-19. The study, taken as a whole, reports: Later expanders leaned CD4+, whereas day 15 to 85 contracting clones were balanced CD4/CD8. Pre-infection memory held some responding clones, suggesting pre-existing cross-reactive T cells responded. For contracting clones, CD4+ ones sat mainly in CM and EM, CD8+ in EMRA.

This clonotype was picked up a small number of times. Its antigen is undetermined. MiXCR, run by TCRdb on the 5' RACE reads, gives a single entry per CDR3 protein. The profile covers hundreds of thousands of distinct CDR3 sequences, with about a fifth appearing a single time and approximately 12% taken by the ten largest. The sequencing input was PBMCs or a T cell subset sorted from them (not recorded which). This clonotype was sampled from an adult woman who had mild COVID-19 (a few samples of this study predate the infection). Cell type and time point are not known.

The CDR3 bases are TGTGCCAGCAGGGGACCCTTTTCATACGATGAGCAGTTCTTC. It is translated as CASRGPFSYDEQFF. The rearrangement uses TRBV2 and TRBJ2-1; D is possibly TRBD1 or TRBD2 (5 bases each). Germline CDR1 is SNHLY and CDR2 is FYNNEI. This CDR3 comprises 14 residues. Between the trimmed V and J ends, which lost 6 bases and 8 bases, there was a span of 17 bases. The full variable domain, in which reference TRBV2 and TRBJ2-1 provide the parts outside the CDR3, is EPEVTQTPSHQVTQMGQEVILRCVPISNHLYFYWYRQILGQKVEFLVSFYNNEISEKSEIFDDQFSVERPDGSNFTLKIRSTKLEDSAMYFCASRGPFSYDEQFFGPGTRLTVL.